Given below is one TCR beta chain in context. Its cognate antigen is unknown. Time point in this sample: persistent/refractory GD, antithyroid drugs over 5 years with positive TRAb. Isolated PBMC RNA provided the starting material for the TCR library. The V segment lost 1 base and the J segment 0 bases; nucleotides outside the gene matches: 4. Germline V CDR1 and CDR2: DFQATT, SNEGSKA (reference sequence). The CDR3 is 16 amino acids. CDR3-region Arm-PCR and iRepertoire HTBI primers produced the TCR beta libraries. MiXCR, applied by TCRdb to the multiplex PCR reads, yields one record per CDR3 protein. The sample has a few hundred thousand distinct CDR3 sequences, approximately 25% seen once; the top ten hold around 30%. The data were taken from a study of regulatory T cells in long-lasting Graves disease. Study-wide findings and caveats: Under persistent disease, TRBV28, TRBJ1-2 and TRBJ2-5 were used preferentially.

V and J are TRBV20-1 and TRBJ2-7; 12 bases fit TRBD2. The material sequenced was peripheral blood mononuclear cells (PBMCs), taken when the disease was refractory, from a patient treated with antithyroid drugs. The source of this sequence is a woman aged 40 to 55 with Graves disease. CDR3 sequence: CSARGRTSGASYEQYF. CDR3 sequence (DNA): TGCAGTGCTAGAGGGCGGACTAGCGGGGCCTCCTACGAGCAGTACTTC.